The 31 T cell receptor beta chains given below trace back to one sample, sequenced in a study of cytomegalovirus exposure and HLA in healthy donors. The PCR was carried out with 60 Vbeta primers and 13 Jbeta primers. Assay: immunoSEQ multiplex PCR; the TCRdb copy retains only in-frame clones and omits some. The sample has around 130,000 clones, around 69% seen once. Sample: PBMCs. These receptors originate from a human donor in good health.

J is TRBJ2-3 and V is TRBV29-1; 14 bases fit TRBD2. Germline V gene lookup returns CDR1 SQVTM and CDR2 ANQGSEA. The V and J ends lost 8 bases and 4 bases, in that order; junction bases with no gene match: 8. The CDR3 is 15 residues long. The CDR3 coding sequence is TGCAGCTTCCTAGGACTAGCGGGAGGCGCAGATACGCAGTATTTT. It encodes CSFLGLAGGADTQYF.

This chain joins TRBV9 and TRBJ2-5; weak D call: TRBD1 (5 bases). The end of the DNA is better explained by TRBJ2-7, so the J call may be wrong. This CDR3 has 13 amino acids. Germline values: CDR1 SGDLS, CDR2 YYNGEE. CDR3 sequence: CASSGAASYEQYF. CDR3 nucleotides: TGTGCCAGCAGTGGGGCGGCCTCCTACGAGCAGTACTTC.

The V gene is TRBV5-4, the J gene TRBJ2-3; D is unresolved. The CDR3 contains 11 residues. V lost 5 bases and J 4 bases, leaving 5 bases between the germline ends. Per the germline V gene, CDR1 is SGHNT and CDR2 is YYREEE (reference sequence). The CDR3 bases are TGTGCCAGCAGTCGAGCAGATACGCAGTATTTT. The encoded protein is CASSRADTQYF.

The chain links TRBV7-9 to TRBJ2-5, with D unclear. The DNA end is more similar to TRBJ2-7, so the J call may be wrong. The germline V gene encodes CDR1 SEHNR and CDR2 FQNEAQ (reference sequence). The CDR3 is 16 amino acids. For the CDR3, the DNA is TGTGCCAGCAGCTTATGTGTTCGGGTTTTCATTTACGAGCAGTACTTC. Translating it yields CASSLCVRVFIYEQYF.

CDR3 bases: TGTGCCAGCAGCCCCGGGGGAGGTGGGGAGACCCAGTACTTC. Amino acid sequence: CASSPGGGGETQYF. The chain combines TRBV7-7 with TRBJ2-5; a weak D match, TRBD2 (6 bases). Deletions cut 5 bases from V and 5 bases from J, with 15 bases between. From germline, CDR1 is SSHAT and CDR2 FNYEAQ (reference sequence). The CDR3 consists of 14 residues. Based on the CDR3 plus reference TRBV7-7 and TRBJ2-5, the full variable domain is GAGVSQSPRYKVTKRGQDVTLRCDPISSHATLYWYQQALGQGPEFLTYFNYEAQPDKSGLPSDRFSAERPEGSISTLTIQRTEQRDSAMYRCASSPGGGGETQYFGPGTRLLVL.

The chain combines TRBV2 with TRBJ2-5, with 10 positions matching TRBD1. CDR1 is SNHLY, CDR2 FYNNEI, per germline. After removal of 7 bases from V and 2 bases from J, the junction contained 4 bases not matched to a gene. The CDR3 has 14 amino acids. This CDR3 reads CASKTGGPQETQYF. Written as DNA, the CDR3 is TGTGCCAGCAAGACAGGGGGCCCGCAAGAGACCCAGTACTTC.

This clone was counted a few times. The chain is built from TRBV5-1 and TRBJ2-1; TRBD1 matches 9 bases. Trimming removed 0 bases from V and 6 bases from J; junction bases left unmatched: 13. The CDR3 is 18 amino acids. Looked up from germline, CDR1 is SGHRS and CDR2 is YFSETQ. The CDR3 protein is CASSLGRNTGGVGNEQFF. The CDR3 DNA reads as TGCGCCAGCAGCTTGGGGCGGAACACAGGGGGCGTTGGCAATGAGCAGTTCTTC.

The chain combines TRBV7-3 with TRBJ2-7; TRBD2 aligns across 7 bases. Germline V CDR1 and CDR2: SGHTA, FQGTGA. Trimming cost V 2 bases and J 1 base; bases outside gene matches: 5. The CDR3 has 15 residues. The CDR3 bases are TGTGCCAGCAGCTTACGCGGGGGTCCTTCCTACGAGCAGTACTTC. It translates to CASSLRGGPSYEQYF. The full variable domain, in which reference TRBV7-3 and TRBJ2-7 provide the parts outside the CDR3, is GAGVSQTPSNKVTEKGKYVELRCDPISGHTALYWYRQSLGQGPEFLIYFQGTGAADDSGLPNDRFFAVRPEGSVSTLKIQRTERGDSAVYLCASSLRGGPSYEQYFGPGTRLTVT.

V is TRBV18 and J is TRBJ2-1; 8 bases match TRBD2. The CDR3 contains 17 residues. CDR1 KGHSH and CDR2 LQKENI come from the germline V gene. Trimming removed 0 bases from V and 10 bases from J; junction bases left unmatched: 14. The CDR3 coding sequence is TGTGCCAGCTCACCACCAAGCGGGACTAGAGAGAACAGGGAGCAGTTCTTC. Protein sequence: CASSPPSGTRENREQFF.

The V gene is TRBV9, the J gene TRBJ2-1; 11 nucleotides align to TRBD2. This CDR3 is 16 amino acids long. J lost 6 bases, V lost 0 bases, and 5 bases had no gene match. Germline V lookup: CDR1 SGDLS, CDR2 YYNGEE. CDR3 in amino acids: CASSVGGSGGGNEQFF. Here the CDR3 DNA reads TGTGCCAGCAGCGTAGGGGGTAGCGGGGGGGGCAATGAGCAGTTCTTC.

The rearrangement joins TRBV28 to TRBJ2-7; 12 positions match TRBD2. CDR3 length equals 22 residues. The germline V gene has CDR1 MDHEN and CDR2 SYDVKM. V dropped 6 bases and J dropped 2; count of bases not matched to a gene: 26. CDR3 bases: TGTGCCAGCAGCCTAGGCACAGGGGGCACTAGCGGGAGGCCGGGGCTCGCCTACGAGCAGTACTTC. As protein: CASSLGTGGTSGRPGLAYEQYF.

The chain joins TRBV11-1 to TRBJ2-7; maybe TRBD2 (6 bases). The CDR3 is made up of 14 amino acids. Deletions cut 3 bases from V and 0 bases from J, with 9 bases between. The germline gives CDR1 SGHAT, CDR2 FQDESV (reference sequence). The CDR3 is CASSFGGNSYEQYF. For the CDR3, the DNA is TGTGCCAGCAGCTTTGGCGGGAACTCCTACGAGCAGTACTTC.

The CDR3 sequence is CASSYSSGGYEQYF. The CDR3 coding sequence is TGTGCCAGCAGTTACTCTAGCGGGGGTTACGAGCAGTACTTC. The J gene is TRBJ2-7, the V gene TRBV6-5, with 9 bases matching TRBD2. Germline CDR1 reads MNHEY; CDR2 reads SVGAGI. J was trimmed by 4 bases and V by 0 bases; bases with no gene match: 1. The CDR3 consists of 14 residues.

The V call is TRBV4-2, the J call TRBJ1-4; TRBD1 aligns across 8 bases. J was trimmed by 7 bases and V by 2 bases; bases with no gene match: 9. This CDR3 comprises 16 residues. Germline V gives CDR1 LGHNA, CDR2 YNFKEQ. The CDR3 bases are TGTGCCAGCAGCCAATGGTCGACAGGGGTATTTGAAAAACTGTTTTTT. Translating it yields CASSQWSTGVFEKLFF.

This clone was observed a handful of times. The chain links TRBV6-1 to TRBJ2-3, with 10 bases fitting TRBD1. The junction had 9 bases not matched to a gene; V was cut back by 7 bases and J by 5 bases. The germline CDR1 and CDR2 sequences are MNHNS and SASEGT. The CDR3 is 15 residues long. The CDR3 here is CASNLDRGHGDTQYF. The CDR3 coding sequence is TGTGCCAGCAACCTAGACAGGGGGCACGGAGATACGCAGTATTTT.

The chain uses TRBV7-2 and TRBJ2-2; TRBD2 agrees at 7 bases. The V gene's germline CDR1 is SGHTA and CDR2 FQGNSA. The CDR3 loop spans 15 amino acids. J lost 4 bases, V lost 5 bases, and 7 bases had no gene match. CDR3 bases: TGTGCCAGCAGCCCGACGCCGGGGGGCACCGGGGAGCTGTTTTTT. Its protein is CASSPTPGGTGELFF.

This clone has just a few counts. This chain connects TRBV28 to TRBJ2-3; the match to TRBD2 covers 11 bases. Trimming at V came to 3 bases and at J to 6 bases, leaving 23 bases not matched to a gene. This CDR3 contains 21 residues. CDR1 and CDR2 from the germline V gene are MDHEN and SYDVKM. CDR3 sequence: CASSFGADRDNTSGRGDTQYF. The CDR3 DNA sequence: TGTGCCAGCAGTTTTGGAGCTGACCGGGACAACACTAGCGGGAGAGGGGATACGCAGTATTTT.

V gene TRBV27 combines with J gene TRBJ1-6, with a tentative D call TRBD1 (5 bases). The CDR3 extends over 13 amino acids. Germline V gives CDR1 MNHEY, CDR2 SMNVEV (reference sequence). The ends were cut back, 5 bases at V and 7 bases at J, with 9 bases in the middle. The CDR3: CASSPTANSPLHF. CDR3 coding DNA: TGTGCCAGCAGTCCGACAGCAAATTCACCCCTCCACTTT.

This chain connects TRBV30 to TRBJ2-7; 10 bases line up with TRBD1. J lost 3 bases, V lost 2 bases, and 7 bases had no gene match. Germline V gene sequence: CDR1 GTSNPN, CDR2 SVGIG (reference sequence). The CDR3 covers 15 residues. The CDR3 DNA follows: TGTGCCTGGAGTCCCCCCAGGACAGGGGGCTACGAGCAGTACTTC. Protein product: CAWSPPRTGGYEQYF.

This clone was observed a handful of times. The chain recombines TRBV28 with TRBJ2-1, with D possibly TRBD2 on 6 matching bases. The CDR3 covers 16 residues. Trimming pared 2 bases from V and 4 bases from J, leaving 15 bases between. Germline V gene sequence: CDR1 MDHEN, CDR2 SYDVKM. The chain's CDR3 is CASSLLGSGTYNEQFF. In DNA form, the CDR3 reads TGTGCCAGCAGTTTACTAGGTAGCGGAACATACAATGAGCAGTTCTTC.

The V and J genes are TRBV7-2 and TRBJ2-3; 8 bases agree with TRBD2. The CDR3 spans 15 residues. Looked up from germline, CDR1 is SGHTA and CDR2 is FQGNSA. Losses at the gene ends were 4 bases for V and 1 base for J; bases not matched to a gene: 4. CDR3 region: CASSWAGGRTDTQYF. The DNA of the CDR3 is TGTGCCAGCAGCTGGGCGGGGGGTCGCACAGATACGCAGTATTTT.

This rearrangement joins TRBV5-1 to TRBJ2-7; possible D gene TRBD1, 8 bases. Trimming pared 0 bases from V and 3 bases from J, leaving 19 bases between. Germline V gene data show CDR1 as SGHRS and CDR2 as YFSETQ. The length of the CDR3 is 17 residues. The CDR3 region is CASSLDPTGGVVYEQYF. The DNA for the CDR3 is TGCGCCAGCAGCTTGGACCCCACAGGGGGGGTTGTCTACGAGCAGTACTTC.

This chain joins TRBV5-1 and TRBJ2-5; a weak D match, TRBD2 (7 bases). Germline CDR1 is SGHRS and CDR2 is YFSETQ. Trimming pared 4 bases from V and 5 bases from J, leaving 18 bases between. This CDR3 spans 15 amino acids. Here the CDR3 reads CASSPRQVGGETQYF. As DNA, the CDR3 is TGCGCCAGCAGCCCAAGACAGGTCGGGGGGGAGACCCAGTACTTC.

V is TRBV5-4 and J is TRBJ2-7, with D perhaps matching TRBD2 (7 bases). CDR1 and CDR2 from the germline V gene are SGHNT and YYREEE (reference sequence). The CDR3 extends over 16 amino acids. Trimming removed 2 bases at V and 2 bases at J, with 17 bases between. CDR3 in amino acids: CASSLGGVGFPYEQYF. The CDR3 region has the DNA TGTGCCAGCAGCTTAGGGGGGGTCGGGTTTCCCTACGAGCAGTACTTC.

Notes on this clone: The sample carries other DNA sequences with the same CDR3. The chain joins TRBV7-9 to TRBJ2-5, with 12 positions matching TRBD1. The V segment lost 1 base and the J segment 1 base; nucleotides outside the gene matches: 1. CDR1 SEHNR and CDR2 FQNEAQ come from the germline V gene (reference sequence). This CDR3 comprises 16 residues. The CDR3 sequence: CASSLGDRGPQETQYF. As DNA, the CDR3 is TGTGCCAGCAGCTTAGGGGACAGGGGGCCCCAAGAGACCCAGTACTTC.

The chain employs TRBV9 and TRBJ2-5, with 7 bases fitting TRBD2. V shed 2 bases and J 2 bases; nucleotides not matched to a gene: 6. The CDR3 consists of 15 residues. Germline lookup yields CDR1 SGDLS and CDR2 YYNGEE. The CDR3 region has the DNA TGTGCCAGCAGCGTTGGGACTATTTCTCAAGAGACCCAGTACTTC. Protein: CASSVGTISQETQYF. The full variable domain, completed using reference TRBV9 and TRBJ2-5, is DSGVTQTPKHLITATGQRVTLRCSPRSGDLSVYWYQQSLDQGLQFLIQYYNGEERAKGNILERFSAQQFPDLHSELNLSSLELGDSALYFCASSVGTISQETQYFGPGTRLLVL.

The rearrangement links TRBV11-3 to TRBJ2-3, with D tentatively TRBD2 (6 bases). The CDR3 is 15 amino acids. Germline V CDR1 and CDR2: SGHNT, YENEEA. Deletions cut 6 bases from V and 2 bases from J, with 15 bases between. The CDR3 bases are TGTGCCAGCAGTAAGGGACTTTCTTTCACAGATACGCAGTATTTT. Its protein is CASSKGLSFTDTQYF.

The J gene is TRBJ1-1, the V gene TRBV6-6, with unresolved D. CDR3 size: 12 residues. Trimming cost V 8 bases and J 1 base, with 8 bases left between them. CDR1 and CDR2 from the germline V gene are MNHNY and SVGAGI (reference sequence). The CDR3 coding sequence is TGTGCCAGCCAATCAGGGAACACTGAAGCTTTCTTT. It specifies CASQSGNTEAFF.

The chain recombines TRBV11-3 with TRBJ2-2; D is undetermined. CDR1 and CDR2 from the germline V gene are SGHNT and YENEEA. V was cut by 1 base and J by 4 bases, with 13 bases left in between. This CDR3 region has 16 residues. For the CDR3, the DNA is TGTGCCAGCAGCTTAGTTGGATTCCGAGGCACCGGGGAGCTGTTTTTT. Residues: CASSLVGFRGTGELFF.

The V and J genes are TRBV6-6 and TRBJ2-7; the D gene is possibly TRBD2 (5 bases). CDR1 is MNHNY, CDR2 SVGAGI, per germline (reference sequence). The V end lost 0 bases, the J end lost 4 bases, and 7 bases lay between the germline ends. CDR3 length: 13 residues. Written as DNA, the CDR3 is TGTGCCAGCAGTTACTCTCGGGATTACGAGCAGTACTTC. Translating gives CASSYSRDYEQYF.

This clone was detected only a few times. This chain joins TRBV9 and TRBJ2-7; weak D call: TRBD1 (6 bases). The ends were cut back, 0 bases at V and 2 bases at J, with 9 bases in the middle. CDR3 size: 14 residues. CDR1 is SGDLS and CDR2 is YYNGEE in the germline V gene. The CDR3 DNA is TGTGCCAGCAGCGTAGCGGCAGGGGCCTACGAGCAGTACTTC. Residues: CASSVAAGAYEQYF.